This T cell receptor beta chain was found in a study of response to subunit inactivated influenza vaccine (dated by TCRdb to the late 2010s). Context from the whole study: To follow how T cells responded to a trivalent subunit inactivated influenza vaccine, the researchers relied on deep quantitative profiling of the T cell receptor repertoire.

What the research found in general, with its limitations: The authors proposed that each seasonal influenza vaccination may bring in only a limited number of new T cells.

This clonotype was counted only a few times. The clone's antigen remains unknown. The sample holds no much larger clone one base away, and base qualities are not on file. The time point label, as the study defines it: approximately 47 days after influenza vaccine administration. Including cysteine and phenylalanine, the CDR3 has 16 amino acids. Just the 48-base CDR3 DNA is kept, in frame starting at base 1. The germline V gene encodes CDR1 SEHNR and CDR2 FQNEAQ (reference sequence). Trimming takes 7 bases off V and 3 bases off J; junction bases not matched to a gene: 9. Receptor libraries were prepared by RT-PCR. TCRdb shows the sequencer as Illumina HiSeq 2500. The public sequencing data were trimmed at Q25 with fastp and processed into clonotypes with MiXCR by TCRdb, which kept only in-frame beta chains. CDR3 protein sequences are deduplicated, and each keeps its most common genes and DNA. This sample lists fewer than 700,000 distinct CDR3 sequences; roughly 13% were detected once. About an eighth of the sample is taken by the ten largest.

Sequenced here: PBMCs from blood, sampled about 6 weeks after vaccination. The receptor's source is a man aged 45-60 years who received an inactivated influenza vaccine. Donor details come from another sample of the same person, matched by shared clones. The chain couples TRBV7-9 to TRBJ2-1; TRBD1 matches 10 bases in the middle. Here is the DNA: TGTGCCAGCAACCACTTCGGGACAGGGGACTACAATGAGCAGTTCTTC. The resulting protein is CASNHFGTGDYNEQFF.